The clone carrying this T cell receptor (beta chain) was found a few times. Per the original data handling: For nucleated cells, counts were estimated from reference gene primer amplification. Only in-frame clones appear in the TCRdb table, and some are missing; sequencing was by immunoSEQ multiplex PCR. V, J and clone size are those of that table, while D and trimming were read from the DNA. Of 250,000 to 350,000 clones detected, about 91% appear once; the ten largest clones hold more than 8.5%. Germline V gives CDR1 LNHDA, CDR2 SQIVND (reference sequence). V lost 6 bases, J lost 3 bases, and 11 bases lay in between. The CDR3 runs 13 residues. The sample comes from a study of blood T cell repertoires in COVID-19. The overall study: The origin of the acute and convalescent COVID-19 samples was the United States, Italy and Spain. The cDNA or gDNA used as material had been derived from T cells, B-cell-depleted T cells, or PBMCs.

Two negative PCRs, clearance, or symptom resolution had been documented for recovered Cohort 3 donors. Sequencing was performed on PBMCs or T cells enriched from blood (not recorded which). The sequence was collected from a woman younger than 35 who had recovered from COVID-19. The chain recombines TRBV19 with TRBJ1-1, with D hard to call. CDR3 sequence: CASRRTSDTEAFF. CDR3 DNA sequence: TGTGCCAGTAGGAGGACTTCGGACACTGAAGCTTTCTTT.